These 26 T cell receptor beta chains were sequenced from one sample in a study of human T cells and chemical hapten exposure. TCRdb itself ran the RACE reads through MiXCR, one entry per CDR3 protein. This sample has about 80,000 distinct CDR3 sequences, with 14% found just once. Indicated time point: pre-sensitization, week 0. Treatment of the sample: therapeutic diphenylcyclopropenone sensitization with weekly scalp DPC. The sequencing used whole blood, collected in connection with sensitization to the hapten diphenylcyclopropenone (DPC). These receptors were obtained from a woman aged 50 to 60 with alopecia areata. Some clones in this sample may be carry-over from other donors' samples.

The rearrangement uses TRBV7-2 and TRBJ1-1; D gene ambiguous. V dropped 1 base and J dropped 1 base, with 4 bases sitting between them. CDR3 length: 13 amino acids. Germline V CDR1 and CDR2: SGHTA, FQGNSA. The chain's CDR3 is CASSLVRNTEAFF. The CDR3 DNA reads as TGTGCCAGCAGCTTAGTCAGGAACACTGAAGCTTTCTTT. Using reference TRBV7-2 and TRBJ1-1 for the parts outside the CDR3, the full variable domain is GAGVSQSPSNKVTEKGKDVELRCDPISGHTALYWYRQSLGQGLEFLIYFQGNSAPDKSGLPSDRFSAERTGGSVSTLTIQRTQQEDSAVYLCASSLVRNTEAFFGQGTRLTVV.

V is TRBV12-3 or TRBV12-4 and J is TRBJ2-4; 9 nucleotides match TRBD2. The CDR3 loop spans 16 amino acids. V gave up 0 bases and J gave up 8 bases; unmatched junction bases: 8. The DNA for the CDR3 is TGTGCCAGCAGTTTAGCGCTGACTAGCGGCCCCCACATTCAGTACTTC. Its protein product is CASSLALTSGPHIQYF.

This clonotype was seen at least ten times. This chain joins TRBV18 and TRBJ2-1; 8 nucleotides match TRBD2. V trimming: 0 bases; J trimming: 2 bases; junction bases outside the gene matches: 6. CDR3 size: 17 residues. The germline V gene has CDR1 KGHSH and CDR2 LQKENI. The CDR3 protein is CASSPPGSGSTYNEQFF. As DNA, the CDR3 is TGTGCCAGCTCACCACCCGGGAGCGGGAGCACCTACAATGAGCAGTTCTTC.

This clonotype was picked up a small number of times. The rearrangement uses TRBV18 and TRBJ2-6; D gene unclear. The CDR3 has 16 amino acids. CDR1 is KGHSH and CDR2 is LQKENI in the germline V gene. The V end was cut by 1 base, the J end by 1 base, with 8 bases between. For the CDR3, the DNA is TGTGCCAGCTCACCACTCATCTTGTCTGGGGCCAACGTCCTGACTTTC. It specifies CASSPLILSGANVLTF. Looking up the rest from reference TRBV18 and TRBJ2-6 gives the full variable domain: NAGVMQNPRHLVRRRGQEARLRCSPMKGHSHVYWYRQLPEEGLKFMVYLQKENIIDESGMPKERFSAEFPKEGPSILRIQQVVRGDSAAYFCASSPLILSGANVLTFGAGSRLTVL.

The table lists this clonotype with a few counts. CDR3 region: CASSLITSGRAPDTQYF. CDR3 coding DNA: TGTGCCAGCAGCTTAATTACTAGCGGGAGGGCTCCTGATACGCAGTATTTT. The V call is TRBV11-2, the J call TRBJ2-3, with 13 bases lining up with TRBD2. The germline V gene encodes CDR1 SGHAT and CDR2 FQNNGV. The CDR3 loop spans 17 amino acids. V was clipped by 2 bases and J by 6 bases; unmatched bases: 8. Using reference TRBV11-2 and TRBJ2-3 for the parts outside the CDR3, the full variable domain is EAGVAQSPRYKIIEKRQSVAFWCNPISGHATLYWYQQILGQGPKLLIQFQNNGVVDDSQLPKDRFSAERLKGVDSTLKIQPAKLEDSAVYLCASSLITSGRAPDTQYFGPGTRLTVL.

At least ten counts were recorded for this clonotype. The chain has TRBV28 and TRBJ2-3; 11 bases map to TRBD2. After removal of 5 bases from V and 2 bases from J, the junction contained 9 bases not matched to a gene. Germline assignment: CDR1 MDHEN and CDR2 SYDVKM. The CDR3 runs to 17 residues. DNA of the CDR3: TGTGCCAGCAGTCAATCGGGACTAGCGGTGAACACAGATACGCAGTATTTT. Translated: CASSQSGLAVNTDTQYF.

The chain carries TRBV7-9 and TRBJ1-3, with D uncertain. Germline V gene sequence: CDR1 SEHNR, CDR2 FQNEAQ (reference sequence). The CDR3 contains 20 residues. The V end lost 1 base, the J end lost 0 bases, and 22 bases lay between the germline ends. The CDR3 region is CASSLGAQDYLSSSGNTIYF. As DNA, the CDR3 is TGTGCCAGCAGCTTAGGCGCGCAGGATTACCTTTCTAGCTCTGGAAACACCATATATTTT.

This clonotype was detected only a few times. This chain links TRBV5-4 with TRBJ2-3; TRBD2 matches 11 bases. V lost 2 bases, J lost 5 bases, and 7 bases stayed unmatched. This CDR3 region has 16 residues. CDR1 and CDR2 from the germline V gene are SGHNT and YYREEE (reference sequence). CDR3 in amino acids: CASSFSLAGALDTQYF. DNA of the CDR3: TGTGCCAGCAGCTTTTCACTAGCGGGAGCTTTAGATACGCAGTATTTT.

This clonotype was detected a few times. V is TRBV11-3 and J is TRBJ2-2, with D possibly being TRBD2 (7 bases). V lost 4 bases, J lost 4 bases, and 16 bases lay in between. CDR3 length: 16 residues. CDR1 and CDR2 (germline): SGHNT, YENEEA. CDR3 loop: CASSSGGRAGTGELFF. The CDR3 DNA follows: TGTGCCAGCAGCTCCGGGGGGCGCGCGGGCACCGGGGAGCTGTTTTTT.

This clonotype was recorded a few times. The chain combines TRBV28 with TRBJ1-6; TRBD1 agrees at 8 bases. The V gene end was trimmed by 9 bases and the J gene end by 10 bases; junction bases not matched to a gene: 8. This CDR3 spans 13 amino acids. In germline, CDR1 is MDHEN, CDR2 SYDVKM. The CDR3 nucleotides are TGTGCCAGTGCGACAGGGGACGGGTCACCCCTCCACTTT. Translation: CASATGDGSPLHF.

This sequence joins TRBV7-9 and TRBJ2-5; 11 nucleotides align to TRBD1. The V gene's germline CDR1 is SEHNR and CDR2 FQNEAQ (reference sequence). V shed 8 bases, J shed 1 base, and the junction held 9 bases outside the gene matches. CDR3 length equals 16 residues. CDR3 bases: TGTGCCAGCGCACCCTCCGGGACAGGGGGCCAAGAGACCCAGTACTTC. Protein sequence: CASAPSGTGGQETQYF.

This chain connects TRBV29-1 to TRBJ2-4; 13 bases are a match to TRBD2. The J segment lost 7 bases and the V segment lost 6 bases, leaving 9 bases of the junction unmatched. The CDR3 loop spans 15 amino acids. Germline lookup yields CDR1 SQVTM and CDR2 ANQGSEA. CDR3 in amino acids: CSVGSTSGRSNIQYF. CDR3 DNA sequence: TGCAGCGTAGGATCGACTAGCGGGAGGTCGAACATTCAGTACTTC.

This clonotype was seen a handful of times. The V gene is TRBV21-1, the J gene TRBJ2-6. TRBV21-1 is a pseudogene. The CDR3 covers 15 residues. DNA for the CDR3: TGTGCCAGCAGCAAATCTCCTATTGGGGCCAACGTCCTGACTTTC. As protein: CASSKSPIGANVLTF.

The chain links TRBV10-2 to TRBJ2-7; D not resolved. V lost 8 bases and J 4 bases, leaving 15 bases between the germline ends. The CDR3 has 13 amino acids. The germline V gene encodes CDR1 WSHSY and CDR2 SAAADI. This chain's CDR3 is CASSGIARYEQYF. The CDR3, as DNA: TGCGCCAGCTCGGGCATCGCTCGGTACGAGCAGTACTTC.

This clonotype has a handful of counts. The V gene is TRBV7-8, the J gene TRBJ2-7, with TRBD1 matching 9 bases. V shed 3 bases and J 5 bases; nucleotides not matched to a gene: 5. This CDR3 comprises 14 residues. Germline V CDR1 and CDR2: SGHVS, FQNEAQ. CDR3 nucleotide sequence: TGTGCCAGCAGCTTCCACAGGGGGCGGGACGAGCAGTACTTC. Its protein product is CASSFHRGRDEQYF.

The CDR3 bases are TGTGCCAGCAGCTTACAGGGGGCAAGTTCACCCCTCCACTTT. Its protein is CASSLQGASSPLHF. This sequence joins TRBV7-9 and TRBJ1-6, with 8 nucleotides matching TRBD1. V shed 2 bases, J shed 9 bases, and the junction held 3 bases outside the gene matches. Germline CDR1 reads SEHNR; CDR2 reads FQNEAQ (reference sequence). This CDR3 region has 14 residues.

J is TRBJ2-5 and V is TRBV10-3, with 9 bases matching TRBD1. This CDR3 contains 13 residues. V was pared by 6 bases and J by 5 bases, with 4 bases of the junction left unmatched. Per germline, CDR1 ENHRY and CDR2 SYGVKD. This chain's CDR3 is CAISLGQGETQYF. The CDR3 DNA sequence: TGTGCCATCAGCCTGGGACAGGGTGAGACCCAGTACTTC.

This clonotype came up a few times. This sequence joins TRBV29-1 and TRBJ2-1; D remains unclear. V was clipped by 8 bases and J by 4 bases, with 15 bases between them. Germline lookup yields CDR1 SQVTM and CDR2 ANQGSEA. CDR3 length: 13 amino acids. The CDR3 DNA reads TGCAGCTACTCCCAACTCCCATACAATGAGCAGTTCTTC. This gives the protein CSYSQLPYNEQFF.

This clonotype occurred a few times. The chain joins TRBV5-1 to TRBJ2-4; D remains ambiguous. The CDR3 length is 15 residues. Germline V gene lookup returns CDR1 SGHRS and CDR2 YFSETQ. The V end lost 2 bases, the J end lost 0 bases, and 9 bases lay between the germline ends. CDR3 in amino acids: CASSFDELAKNIQYF. The CDR3 bases are TGCGCCAGCAGCTTTGATGAACTAGCCAAAAACATTCAGTACTTC.

This clonotype came up a few times. V usage is TRBV9 and J usage is TRBJ2-3; 8 bases map to TRBD2. Germline lookup yields CDR1 SGDLS and CDR2 YYNGEE. V lost 3 bases and J lost 4; bases outside the gene matches: 10. The CDR3 runs 16 residues. CDR3: CASSGVRAGVSDTQYF. The CDR3 coding sequence is TGTGCCAGCAGCGGCGTCCGAGCGGGAGTTTCAGATACGCAGTATTTT.

In its sample, this clonotype was seen many times. The chain is built from TRBV18 and TRBJ1-1; a possible D gene is TRBD1 (5 bases). CDR1 is KGHSH, CDR2 LQKENI, per germline. The CDR3 is made up of 17 amino acids. V was cut by 3 bases and J by 4 bases, with 21 bases left in between. CDR3 sequence: CASSPSSRVGAGTEAFF. The CDR3, as DNA: TGTGCCAGCTCACCTTCTTCTCGTGTCGGGGCGGGCACTGAAGCTTTCTTT.

This clonotype was counted between two and nine times. V usage is TRBV6-2 or TRBV6-3 and J usage is TRBJ1-2; 9 bases are a match to TRBD1. J lost 0 bases, V lost 2 bases, and 7 bases had no gene match. The CDR3 extends over 17 amino acids. Germline CDR1 and CDR2: MNHEY and SVGEGT. CDR3 bases: TGTGCCAGCAGTTACCGGGACAGGGAGGACCCTAACTATGGCTACACCTTC. Its protein product is CASSYRDREDPNYGYTF.

In this sample, this clonotype turned up a few times. V gene TRBV6-6 combines with J gene TRBJ2-5; possibly TRBD2 for D (6 bases). This CDR3 is built from 13 residues. V lost 6 bases to trimming and J lost 3 bases, with 11 bases between them. From germline, CDR1 is MNHNY and CDR2 SVGAGI (reference sequence). CDR3 protein: CASRVGGEETQYF. DNA of the CDR3: TGTGCCAGCAGAGTCGGGGGAGAAGAGACCCAGTACTTC.

Only a few counts were recorded for this clonotype. The chain couples TRBV12-3 or TRBV12-4 to TRBJ2-4, with D perhaps assigned TRBD1 or TRBD2 (6 bases each). This CDR3 is built from 15 residues. V gave up 5 bases and J gave up 6 bases, with 17 bases separating them. The CDR3 DNA sequence: TGTGCCAGCAGTAGCTACGGGGGACACGCAAACATTCAGTACTTC. This gives the protein CASSSYGGHANIQYF.

This clonotype was observed at least ten times. The V gene is TRBV4-1, the J gene TRBJ2-1; 8 bases align to TRBD2. Looked up from germline, CDR1 is MGHRA and CDR2 is YSYEKL. The CDR3 is 15 residues long. V lost 4 bases, J lost 2 bases, and 4 bases stayed unmatched. The CDR3 is CASSLGLEAYNEQFF. CDR3 DNA sequence: TGCGCCAGCAGCCTGGGACTAGAAGCCTACAATGAGCAGTTCTTC.

The chain carries TRBV11-2 and TRBJ2-4, with 11 nucleotides matching TRBD2. J gave up 10 bases and V 5 bases, and 13 bases lay outside the gene matches. Germline V gene sequence: CDR1 SGHAT, CDR2 FQNNGV. The CDR3 consists of 16 residues. This chain's CDR3 is CASSNEVAGGLRIQYF. For the CDR3, the DNA is TGTGCCAGCAGCAACGAAGTAGCGGGAGGGCTCCGGATTCAGTACTTC.